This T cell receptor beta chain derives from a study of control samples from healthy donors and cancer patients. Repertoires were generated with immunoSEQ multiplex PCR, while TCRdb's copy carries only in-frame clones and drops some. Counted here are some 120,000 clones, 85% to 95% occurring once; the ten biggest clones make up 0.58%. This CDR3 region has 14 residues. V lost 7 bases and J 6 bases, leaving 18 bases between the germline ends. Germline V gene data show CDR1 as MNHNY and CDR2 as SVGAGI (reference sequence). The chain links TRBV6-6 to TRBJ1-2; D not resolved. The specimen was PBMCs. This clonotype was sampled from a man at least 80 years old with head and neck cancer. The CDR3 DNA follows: TGTGCCAGCACGGAAGGGCTGGGAGAAGATGGCTACACCTTC. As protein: CASTEGLGEDGYTF.